The 8 T cell receptor beta chains given below trace back to one sample, sequenced in a study of blood T cell repertoires in COVID-19. Clones were read by immunoSEQ multiplex PCR, and TCRdb kept only the in-frame ones, dropping some. The profile shows 120,000 to 150,000 clones, around 80% of them singletons. The specimen was peripheral blood. Source of these receptors: a human donor in a cohort sampled during active COVID-19.

The chain joins TRBV30 to TRBJ2-7; D is ambiguous. Trimming cost V 0 bases and J 5 bases, with 5 bases left between them. The CDR3 has 11 residues. The germline V gene has CDR1 GTSNPN and CDR2 SVGIG (reference sequence). The CDR3 spells CAWSVGDEQYF. CDR3 DNA sequence: TGTGCCTGGAGTGTAGGAGACGAGCAGTACTTC.

This chain uses TRBV5-6 with TRBJ1-3; the D gene is possibly TRBD1 (6 bases). Germline CDR1 SGHDT, CDR2 YYEEEE. The V gene lost 4 bases and the J gene lost 4 bases, with 15 bases spanning the gap. This CDR3 comprises 15 residues. CDR3 amino acids: CASSQGTLQGNTIYF. The DNA for the CDR3 is TGTGCCAGCAGCCAGGGGACCCTACAGGGAAACACCATATATTTT.

The chain links TRBV6-2 or TRBV6-3 to TRBJ1-5; D is undetermined. V was trimmed by 0 bases and J by 3 bases, leaving 9 bases between them. This CDR3 is built from 15 residues. Germline CDR1 reads MNHEY; CDR2 reads SVGEGT. The CDR3 DNA reads TGTGCCAGCAGTTACTCGCGGCAGCTCAATCAGCCCCAGCATTTT. Translated: CASSYSRQLNQPQHF.

This clone was found once. V gene TRBV7-2 combines with J gene TRBJ2-7; 11 bases fit TRBD1. The CDR3 totals 14 residues. CDR1 and CDR2 (germline): SGHTA, FQGNSA. V dropped 8 bases and J dropped 4; count of bases not matched to a gene: 7. The chain's CDR3 is CASSRTGGEYEQYF. For the CDR3, the DNA is TGTGCCAGCTCCCGGACAGGGGGCGAATACGAGCAGTACTTC.

The chain recombines TRBV11-3 with TRBJ1-3; D uncertain. Germline assignment: CDR1 SGHNT and CDR2 YENEEA. Trimming pared 3 bases from V and 5 bases from J, leaving 8 bases between. The CDR3 consists of 13 residues. The CDR3 sequence: CASSFTTRNTIYF. Here the CDR3 DNA reads TGTGCCAGCAGCTTCACGACTCGAAACACCATATATTTT.

The V and J genes are TRBV3-1 (or the pseudogene TRBV3-2) and TRBJ2-3, with TRBD2 identical over 8 bases. With V trimmed by 0 bases and J by 4 bases, 9 bases remained unmatched. CDR3 length: 17 residues. Germline V gene lookup returns CDR1 LGHDT and CDR2 YNNKEL (reference sequence). The CDR3: CASSQDRRGAGSDTQYF. In nucleotides, the CDR3 is TGTGCCAGCAGCCAAGATAGGCGGGGGGCGGGCTCAGATACGCAGTATTTT.

The chain employs TRBV6-5 and TRBJ2-7; tentatively, D is TRBD1 (5 bases). Germline V gene sequence: CDR1 MNHEY, CDR2 SVGAGI. V was cut by 7 bases and J by 3 bases, with 16 bases left in between. The CDR3 loop spans 14 amino acids. Here the CDR3 DNA reads TGTGCCAGCATAGACAGCTTTCCCTTCTACGAGCAGTACTTC. Its translation is CASIDSFPFYEQYF.

This clone was picked up one time. The rearrangement joins TRBV5-1 to TRBJ2-1; D possibly corresponds to TRBD2 (5 bases). The germline V gene has CDR1 SGHRS and CDR2 YFSETQ. The V end was cut by 0 bases, the J end by 2 bases, with 9 bases between. This CDR3 has 15 amino acids. CDR3 sequence: CASSLGGVAYNEQFF. CDR3 DNA sequence: TGCGCCAGCAGCTTGGGGGGAGTCGCCTACAATGAGCAGTTCTTC. Filled out from reference TRBV5-1 and TRBJ2-1, the complete variable domain reads KAGVTQTPRYLIKTRGQQVTLSCSPISGHRSVSWYQQTPGQGLQFLFEYFSETQRNKGNFPGRFSGRQFSNSRSEMNVSTLELGDSALYLCASSLGGVAYNEQFFGPGTRLTVL.